This note documents a single T cell receptor (beta chain) sequence. Its antigen remains unidentified. The entry originates in a study of shared clonotypes between healthy human individuals. Study-level information: CD4 naive cells filled three plates per donor, CD4 memory three, CD8 naive two and CD8 memory one. General study findings and limits: Sequencing depth was expected to influence donor clonotype sharing.

Libraries were prepared by immunoSEQ multiplex PCR; TCRdb keeps only in-frame clonotypes and omits some of them. Among some 2,500,000 clones, roughly 93% were seen once, and the ten largest hold 0.36%. Looked up from germline, CDR1 is GTSNPN and CDR2 is SVGIG (reference sequence). Deletions cut 0 bases from V and 1 base from J, with 9 bases between. The CDR3 sequence is 14 residues long. The sample consisted of naive CD4+ T cells from PBMCs. The subset was: CD45RA+ positively selected. This receptor was taken from a man younger than 30 in good health. Some clones in this sample may be carry-over from other donors' samples. J is TRBJ1-1 and V is TRBV30, with a weak D call TRBD1 (5 bases). The CDR3 nucleotides read TGTGCCTGGAGTGTGGGACCGGGGAACACTGAAGCTTTCTTT. This encodes CAWSVGPGNTEAFF.